The present T cell receptor beta chain was sequenced within a study of radiotherapy plus CTLA-4 blockade in lung cancer. Study-wide findings and caveats: Among blood TCR repertoires after radiotherapy plus ipilimumab, tumor-derived clones expanded.

Sequenced by immunoSEQ multiplex PCR; TCRdb stores in-frame clones only, minus some. The sample contains 70,000 to 95,000 clones, around 86% of which appear only once. Focal radiation with ipilimumab CTLA-4 blockade was given to patients with chemo-refractory metastatic non-small-cell lung cancer. A note on this clone: Antigen: not known.

The CDR3 length is 13 residues. The germline V and J ends were trimmed by 4 bases and 4 bases, with 11 bases remaining between them. CDR1 and CDR2 from the germline V gene are SGDLS and YYNGEE. The sequenced sample was peripheral blood, obtained from a patient treated with radiotherapy plus ipilimumab. The receptor was derived from a human donor with non-small cell lung cancer that progressed on radiotherapy plus ipilimumab. The rearrangement joins TRBV9 to TRBJ1-1; no definite D call. CDR3 protein: CASSPLASTEAFF. CDR3 bases: TGTGCCAGCAGCCCCCTGGCTTCCACTGAAGCTTTCTTT.